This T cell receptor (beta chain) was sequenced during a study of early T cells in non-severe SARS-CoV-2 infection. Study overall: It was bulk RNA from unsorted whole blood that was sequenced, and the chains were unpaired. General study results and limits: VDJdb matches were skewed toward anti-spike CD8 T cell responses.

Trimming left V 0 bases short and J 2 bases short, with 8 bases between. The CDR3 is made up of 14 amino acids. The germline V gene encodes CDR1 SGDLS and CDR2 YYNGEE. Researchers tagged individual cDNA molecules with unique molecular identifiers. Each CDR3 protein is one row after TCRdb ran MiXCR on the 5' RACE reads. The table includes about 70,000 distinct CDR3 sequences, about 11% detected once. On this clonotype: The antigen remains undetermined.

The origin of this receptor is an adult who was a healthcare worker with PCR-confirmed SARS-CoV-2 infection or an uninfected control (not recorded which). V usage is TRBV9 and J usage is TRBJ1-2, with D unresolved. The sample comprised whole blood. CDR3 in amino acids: CASSVVRENYGYTF. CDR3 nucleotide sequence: TGTGCCAGCAGCGTAGTTCGCGAAAACTATGGCTACACCTTC. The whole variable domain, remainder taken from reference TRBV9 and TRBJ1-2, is DSGVTQTPKHLITATGQRVTLRCSPRSGDLSVYWYQQSLDQGLQFLIQYYNGEERAKGNILERFSAQQFPDLHSELNLSSLELGDSALYFCASSVVRENYGYTFGSGTRLTVV.